A single TCR beta chain is shown here with its context. Its antigen remains unknown. This entry is derived from a study of shared clonotypes between healthy human individuals. Study-wide context: There were three CD4 naive, three CD4 memory, two CD8 naive and one CD8 memory plates per donor. Study-level points and caveats: Larger estimated richness was generally seen in naive subsets than in memory subsets. The study sampled only blood, and tissue repertoires likely differ. All-four-donor shared clonotypes had higher generation probabilities than non-shared clonotypes did.

Produced via immunoSEQ multiplex PCR; TCRdb's table is partial and in-frame only. The table has about 2.2 million clones, 90% to 95% seen once; the top ten hold around 1.8%. Trimming cost V 2 bases and J 2 bases, with 7 bases left between them. Per germline, CDR1 MNHEY and CDR2 SMNVEV (reference sequence). This CDR3 spans 15 amino acids. Naive CD8 cells lacked CD45RO, underwent positive selection for CCR7 and left out terminally differentiated effector memory CD45RA+ cells. The sample taken for sequencing was naive CD8+ T cells from PBMCs. The clonotype was recovered from a man aged 18-30 years in good health. Some clones in this sample may be carry-over from other donors' samples. V gene TRBV27 combines with J gene TRBJ1-6, with D uncertain. The CDR3 loop reads CASSLGPAYNSPLHF. Written as DNA, the CDR3 is TGTGCCAGCAGTTTAGGTCCCGCCTATAATTCACCCCTCCACTTT.